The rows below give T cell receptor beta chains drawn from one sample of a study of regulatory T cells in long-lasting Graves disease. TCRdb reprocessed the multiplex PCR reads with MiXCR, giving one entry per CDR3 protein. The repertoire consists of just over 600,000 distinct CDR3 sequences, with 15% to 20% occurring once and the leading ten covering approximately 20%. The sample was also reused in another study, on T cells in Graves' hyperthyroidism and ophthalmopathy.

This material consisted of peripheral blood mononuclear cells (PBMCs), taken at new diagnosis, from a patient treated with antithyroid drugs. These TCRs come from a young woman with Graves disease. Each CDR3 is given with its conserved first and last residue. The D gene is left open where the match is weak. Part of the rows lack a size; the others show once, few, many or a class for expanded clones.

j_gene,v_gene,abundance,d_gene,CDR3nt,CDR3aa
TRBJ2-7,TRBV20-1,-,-,TGCAGTGCTAGGAGAGGTTCGGCAGGGGAGCAGTACTTC,CSARRGSAGEQYF
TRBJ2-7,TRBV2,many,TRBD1,TGTGCCAGCAGGCCGACAGGGTACCATCCGGAGCAGTACTTC,CASRPTGYHPEQYF
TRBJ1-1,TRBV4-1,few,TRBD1,TGCGCCAGCAGCCAGGCGAGACAGGGGTTGGCTGAAGCTTTCTTT,CASSQARQGLAEAFF
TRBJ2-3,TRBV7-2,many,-,TGTGCCAGCAGCTTAGCGCCCGGGGTTACAGATACGCAGTATTTT,CASSLAPGVTDTQYF
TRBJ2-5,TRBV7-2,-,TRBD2,TGTGCCAGCAGCTTAACCGGGGGGGGCGACCCACGGAGAACCCAGTACTTC,CASSLTGGGDPRRTQYF
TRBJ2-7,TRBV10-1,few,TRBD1,TGCGCCAGCAGTGAGACCGGGACAGGGGGCTCCGAGCAGTACTTC,CASSETGTGGSEQYF
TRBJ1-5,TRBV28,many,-,TGTGCCAGCAGTGACCAGGGCCCCCATCAGCCCCAGCATTTT,CASSDQGPHQPQHF
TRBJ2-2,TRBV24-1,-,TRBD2,TGTGCCACCAGTGGACTAGCGGCCACACCCGGGGAGCTGTTTTTT,CATSGLAATPGELFF
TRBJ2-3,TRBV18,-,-,TGTGCCAGCTCAGCCGACTCTTTGGGCACAGATACGCAGTATTTT,CASSADSLGTDTQYF
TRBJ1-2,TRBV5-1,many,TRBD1,TGCGCCAGCAGCTCATGGACAGGGGATGGCTACACCTTC,CASSSWTGDGYTF
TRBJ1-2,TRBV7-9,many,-,TGTGCCAGCAGCCCTGGGGTTATGGACTATGGCTACACCTTC,CASSPGVMDYGYTF
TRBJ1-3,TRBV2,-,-,TGTGCCAGCAGTGAACAGATCTCTGGAAACACCATATATTTT,CASSEQISGNTIYF
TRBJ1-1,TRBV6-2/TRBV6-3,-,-,TGTGCCAGCCTCCGAGGGACCATCATGGACACTGAAGCTTTCTTT,CASLRGTIMDTEAFF
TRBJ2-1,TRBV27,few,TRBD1,TGTGCCAGCAGTTTGGGGACAGCAAATGAGCAGTTCTTC,CASSLGTANEQFF
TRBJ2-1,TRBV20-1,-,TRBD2,TGCAGTGCGCCCGATCCTCGCGCCCCAAGCGGGGGGCAGTTCTTC,CSAPDPRAPSGGQFF
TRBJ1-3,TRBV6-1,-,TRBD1,TGTGCCAGCAGACAACAGGGGTTCGCTGGAAACACCATATATTTT,CASRQQGFAGNTIYF
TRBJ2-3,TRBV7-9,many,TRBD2,TGTGCCAGCAGCTTAACGGGGGCTAGCGGGAGGACAGATACGCAGTATTTT,CASSLTGASGRTDTQYF
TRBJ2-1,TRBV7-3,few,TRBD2,TGTGCCAGCAGTATTAGCGGGATGATCTACAATGAGCAGTTCTTC,CASSISGMIYNEQFF
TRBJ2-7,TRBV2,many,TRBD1,TGTGCCAGCAGCCGGGACAGGAAGTACGAGCAGTACTTC,CASSRDRKYEQYF
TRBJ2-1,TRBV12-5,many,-,TGTGCTAGTGGTTTGGTACGAAGCGGGCTTTACAATGAGCAGTTCTTC,CASGLVRSGLYNEQFF
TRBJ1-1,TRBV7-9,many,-,TGTGCCAGCAGCTTATACGGCAGGACGAACACTGAAGCTTTCTTT,CASSLYGRTNTEAFF
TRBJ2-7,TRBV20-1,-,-,TGCAGTGCTCCATTGACTAGATTTGGCGAGCAGTACTTC,CSAPLTRFGEQYF
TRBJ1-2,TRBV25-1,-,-,TGTGCCAGCAGTGCCGAGACTCTGAACTATGGCTACACCTTC,CASSAETLNYGYTF
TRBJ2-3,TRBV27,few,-,TGTGCCAGCAGTTTACAGGGGAGGGCCTCAGATACGCAGTATTTT,CASSLQGRASDTQYF
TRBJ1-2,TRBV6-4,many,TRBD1,TGTGCCAGCAGTGCGAACTGGGACAGTAGCTATGGCTACACCTTC,CASSANWDSSYGYTF
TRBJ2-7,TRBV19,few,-,TGTGCCAGTACCCGGAACGGCGACTACGAGCAGTACTTC,CASTRNGDYEQYF
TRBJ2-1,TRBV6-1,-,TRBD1,TGTGCCAGCAGTGAAGTTTTCCCCCCGACAGGGGGCGGTGAGCAGTTCTTC,CASSEVFPPTGGGEQFF
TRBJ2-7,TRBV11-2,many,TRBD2,TGTGCCAGCAGCTCGAGCGGGACCCTCGGCGAGCAGTACTTC,CASSSSGTLGEQYF
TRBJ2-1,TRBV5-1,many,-,TGCGCCAGCAGCTTCATGGTAGTTAGCTACAATGAGCAGTTCTTC,CASSFMVVSYNEQFF
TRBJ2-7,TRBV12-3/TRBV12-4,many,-,TGTGCCAGCAGTCACAATCCGGGGAAGTACGAGCAGTACTTC,CASSHNPGKYEQYF
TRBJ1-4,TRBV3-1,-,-,TGTGCCAGCAGCTCACGAAGGACACCTAATGAAAAACTGTTTTTT,CASSSRRTPNEKLFF
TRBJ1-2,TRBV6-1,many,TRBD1,TGTGCCAGCAGACAACTGGGACAGTTCTATGGCTACACCTTC,CASRQLGQFYGYTF
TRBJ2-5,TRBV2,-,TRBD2,TGTGCCAGCAGAACGGGACTAGCGGGTTCAAAGACCCAGTACTTC,CASRTGLAGSKTQYF
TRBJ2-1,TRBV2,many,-,TGTGCCAGCAGTGAGTGGAGTGAGCAGTTCTTC,CASSEWSEQFF
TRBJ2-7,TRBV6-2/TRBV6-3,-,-,TGTGCCAGCAGTTTCGACTGGACCTACGAGCAGTGCTTC,CASSFDWTYEQCF
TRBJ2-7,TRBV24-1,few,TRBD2,TGTGCCACCGGGCTAGCGGGAGGCGAGCAGTACTTC,CATGLAGGEQYF
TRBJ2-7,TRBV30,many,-,TGTGCCTGGAGTAGGGTTGAGCAGTACTTC,CAWSRVEQYF
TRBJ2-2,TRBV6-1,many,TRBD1,TGTGCCAGCAGTCGGGACAGGGGGCTAACCGGGGAGCTGTTTTTT,CASSRDRGLTGELFF
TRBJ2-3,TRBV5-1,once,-,TGCGCCAGCAGCCCTGGGACGGCGCAAGATACGCAGTATTTT,CASSPGTAQDTQYF
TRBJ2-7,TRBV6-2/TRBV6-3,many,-,TGTGCCAGCAGTTCTACAGGGTCAATCTCCTACGAGCAGTACTTC,CASSSTGSISYEQYF
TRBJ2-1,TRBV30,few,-,TGTGCCTGGAGTGTTTTCGGGGCCGATTTTCGTAGCTCCTACAATGAGCAGTTCTTC,CAWSVFGADFRSSYNEQFF
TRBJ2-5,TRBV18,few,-,TGTGCCAGCTCACCTGGACAAGTACAAGAGACCCAGTACTTC,CASSPGQVQETQYF
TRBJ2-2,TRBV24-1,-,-,TGTGCCACCAGTGGGTTGGGGACACCGAACACCGGGGAGCTGTTTTTT,CATSGLGTPNTGELFF
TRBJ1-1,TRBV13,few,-,TGTGCCAGCAGCATCCAAGGGCCGAACACTGAAGCTTTCTTT,CASSIQGPNTEAFF
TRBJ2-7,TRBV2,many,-,TGTGCCAGCAGTGAGACCCCGGTCCACGAGCAGTACTTC,CASSETPVHEQYF
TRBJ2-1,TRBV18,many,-,TGTGCCAGCAGCCCCGGGACGGACAATGAGCAGTTCTTC,CASSPGTDNEQFF
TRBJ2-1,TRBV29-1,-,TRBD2,TGCAGCGTCCCTGGACTAGGCTACAATGAGCAGTTCTTC,CSVPGLGYNEQFF
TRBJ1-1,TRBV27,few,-,TGTGCCAGTGGAAGGAAGGGCAACACTGAAGCTTTCTTT,CASGRKGNTEAFF
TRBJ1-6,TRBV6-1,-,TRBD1,TGTGCCAGCAGTAGACAGGGGGCGACTTCACCCCTCCACTTT,CASSRQGATSPLHF
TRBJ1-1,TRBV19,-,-,TGTGCCAGTAACTTAGACAGCCTCTCTGAAGCTTTCTTT,CASNLDSLSEAFF
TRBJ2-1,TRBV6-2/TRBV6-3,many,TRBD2,TGTGCCAGCAGCGTTAGCGGGAGGGCGCAGTTCTTC,CASSVSGRAQFF
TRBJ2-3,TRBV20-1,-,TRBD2,TGCAGTGCTAGTTCATTACTAGCGGTCTCAGGGGATACGCAGTATTTT,CSASSLLAVSGDTQYF
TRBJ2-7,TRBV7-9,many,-,TGTGCCAGCAGCCCCCTGAACAAAGGGTACGAGCAGTACTTC,CASSPLNKGYEQYF
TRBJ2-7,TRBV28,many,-,TGTGCCAGCAGGGGAACAGGGACCCCCTACGAGCAGTACTTC,CASRGTGTPYEQYF
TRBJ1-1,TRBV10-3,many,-,TGTGCCATCAGTGAGTTTGGAGGGATGAACACTGAAGCTTTCTTT,CAISEFGGMNTEAFF
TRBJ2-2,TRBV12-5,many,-,TGTGCTAGTGCCTGGGAGGTAGGACCATCTTCCACCGGGGAGCTGTTTTTT,CASAWEVGPSSTGELFF
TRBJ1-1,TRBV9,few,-,TGTGCCAGCAGCGTAGGGATCGGGAGCGGGACTGAAGCTTTCTTT,CASSVGIGSGTEAFF